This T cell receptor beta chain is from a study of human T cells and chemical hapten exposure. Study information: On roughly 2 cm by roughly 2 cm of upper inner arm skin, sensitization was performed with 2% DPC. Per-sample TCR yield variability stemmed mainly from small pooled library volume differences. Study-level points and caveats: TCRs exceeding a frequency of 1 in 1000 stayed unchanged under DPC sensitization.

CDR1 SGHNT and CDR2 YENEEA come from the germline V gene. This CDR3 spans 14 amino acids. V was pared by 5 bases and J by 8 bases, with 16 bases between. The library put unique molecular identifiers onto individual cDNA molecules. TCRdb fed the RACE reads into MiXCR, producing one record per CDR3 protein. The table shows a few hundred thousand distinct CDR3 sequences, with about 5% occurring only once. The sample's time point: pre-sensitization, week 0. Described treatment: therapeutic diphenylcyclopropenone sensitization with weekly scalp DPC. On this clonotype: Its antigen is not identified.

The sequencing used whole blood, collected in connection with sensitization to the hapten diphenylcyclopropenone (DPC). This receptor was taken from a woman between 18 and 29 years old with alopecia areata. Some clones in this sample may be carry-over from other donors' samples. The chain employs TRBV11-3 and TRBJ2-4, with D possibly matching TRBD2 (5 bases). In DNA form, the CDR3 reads TGTGCCAGCAGCCATCCCGGGGAGAGGGACATTCAGTACTTC. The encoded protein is CASSHPGERDIQYF.